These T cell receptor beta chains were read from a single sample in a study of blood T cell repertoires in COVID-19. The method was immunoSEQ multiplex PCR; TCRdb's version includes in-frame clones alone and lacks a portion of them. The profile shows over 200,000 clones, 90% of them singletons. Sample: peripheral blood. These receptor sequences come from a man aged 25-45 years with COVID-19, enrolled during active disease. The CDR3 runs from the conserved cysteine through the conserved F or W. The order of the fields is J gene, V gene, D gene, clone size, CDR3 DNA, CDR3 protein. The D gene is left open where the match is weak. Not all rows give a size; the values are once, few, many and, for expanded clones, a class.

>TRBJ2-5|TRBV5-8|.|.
TGTGCCAGCAGCTTGGCGGTGGAGCGTAGAGAGACCCAGTACTTC
CASSLAVERRETQYF
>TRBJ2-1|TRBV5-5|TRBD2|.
TGTGCCAGCAGCTTGGGCGGGGGGGCCGTGAATGAGCAGTTCTTC
CASSLGGGAVNEQFF
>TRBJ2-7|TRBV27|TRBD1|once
TGTGCCAGCAGTTTTCGGACAGGGGACGTCGAGCAGTACTTC
CASSFRTGDVEQYF
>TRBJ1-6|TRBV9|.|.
TGTGCCAGCAGCCCCCGACAGTTTTCACCCCTCCACTTT
CASSPRQFSPLHF
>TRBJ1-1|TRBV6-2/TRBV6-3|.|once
TGTGCCAGCAGTTTCGGAGGAGTGAACACTGAAGCTTTCTTT
CASSFGGVNTEAFF
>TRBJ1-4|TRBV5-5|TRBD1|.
TGTGCCAGCAGCTTGGGCTCGGGACAGGGGGCAACTAATGAAAAACTGTTTTTT
CASSLGSGQGATNEKLFF
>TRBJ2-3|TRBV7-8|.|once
TGTGCCAGCAGCTTATCAGGATATTCTAGCACAGATACGCAGTATTTT
CASSLSGYSSTDTQYF
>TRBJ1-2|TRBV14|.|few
TGTGCCAGCAGCCAAGGACTCTCTGGCTACACCTTC
CASSQGLSGYTF
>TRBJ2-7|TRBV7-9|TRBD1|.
TGTGCCAGCACTGGGACAGGCTCCTACGAGCAGTACTTC
CASTGTGSYEQYF
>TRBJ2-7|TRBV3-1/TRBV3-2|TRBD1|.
TGTGCCAGCAGCCAAGTTAGGGGGCCATACGAGCAGTACTTC
CASSQVRGPYEQYF
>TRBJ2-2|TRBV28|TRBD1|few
TGTGCCAGCACCCTCTTTTTGACAGGGGGGACCGGGGAGCTGTTTTTT
CASTLFLTGGTGELFF
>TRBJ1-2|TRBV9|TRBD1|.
TGTGCCAGCAGCATGGACAGGGCTGTCTATGGCTACACCTTC
CASSMDRAVYGYTF
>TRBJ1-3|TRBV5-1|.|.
TGCGCCAGCAGCACCAAGACAGGCGAAGGCGCCTCTGGAAACACCATATATTTT
CASSTKTGEGASGNTIYF
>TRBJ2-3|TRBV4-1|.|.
TGCGCCAGCAGCCAAGTCGGGTCGTCCACAGATACGCAGTATTTT
CASSQVGSSTDTQYF
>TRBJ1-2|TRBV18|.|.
TGTGCCAGCTCACCACTTGGGGGGGCAGGGCACGTTACTGGCTACACCTTC
CASSPLGGAGHVTGYTF
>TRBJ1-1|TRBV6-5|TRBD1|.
TGTGCCAGCAGTTACTGGGGGACAGGGGACACTGAAGCTTTCTTT
CASSYWGTGDTEAFF
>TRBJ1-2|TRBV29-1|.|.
TGCAGCGTTGAAAGAGGACTCCTTACTTCCAGATCTCGTAACTATGGCTACACCTTC
CSVERGLLTSRSRNYGYTF
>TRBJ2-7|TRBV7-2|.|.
TGTGCCAGCAGCTTAGGCGGGATTTCCTACGAGCAGTACTTC
CASSLGGISYEQYF
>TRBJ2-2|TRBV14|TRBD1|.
TGTGCCAGCAGCCATTACAGGGGTTACCGCACCGGGGAGCTGTTTTTT
CASSHYRGYRTGELFF
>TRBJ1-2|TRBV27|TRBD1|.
TGTGCCAGCAGCTCGTCACCGGGACAGGGGGCCTATGGCTACACCTTC
CASSSSPGQGAYGYTF
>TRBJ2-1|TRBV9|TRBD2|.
TGTGCCAGCAGCGCCCCTAGTGGGACTAGCGGCAATGAGCAGTTCTTC
CASSAPSGTSGNEQFF
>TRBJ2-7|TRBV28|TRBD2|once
TGTGCCAGCAGTCCACCCGGGACTAGCGGGGACTACGAGCAGTACTTC
CASSPPGTSGDYEQYF
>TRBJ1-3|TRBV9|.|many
TGTGCCAGCAGCGACAGCTCTGGAAACACCATATATTTT
CASSDSSGNTIYF
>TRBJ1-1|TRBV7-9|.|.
TGTGCCAGCAGCAGAAATCAGGGGAGGAACACTGAAGCTTTCTTT
CASSRNQGRNTEAFF
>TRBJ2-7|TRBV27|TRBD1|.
TGTGCCAGCAAACAAGACAGGGTGGCCTACGAGCAGTACTTC
CASKQDRVAYEQYF
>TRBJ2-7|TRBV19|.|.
TGTGCCAGTAGTCTAACGGGCTACGAGCAGTACTTC
CASSLTGYEQYF
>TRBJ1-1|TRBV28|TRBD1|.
TGTGCCAGCAGAGGGGGCGGCACTGAAGCTTTCTTT
CASRGGGTEAFF
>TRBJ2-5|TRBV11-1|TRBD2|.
TGTGCCAGCAGCCCGGGGGGGCCGCACGAGACCCAGTACTTC
CASSPGGPHETQYF
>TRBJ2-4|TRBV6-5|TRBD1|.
TGTGCCAGCACCCTACAGGGGGCCAAAAACATTCAGTACTTC
CASTLQGAKNIQYF
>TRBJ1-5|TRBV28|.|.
TGTGCCAGCAGGGGCCCAGGATTGTGGCCCCAGCATTTT
CASRGPGLWPQHF
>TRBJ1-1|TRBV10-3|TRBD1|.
TGTGCCATCAGTGAGTACAGGGGCGGTGAAGCTTTCTTT
CAISEYRGGEAFF
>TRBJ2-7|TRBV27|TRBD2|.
TGTGCCAGCAGTTTTGCGGGGGGCGAAGGGAGCGAGCAGTACTTC
CASSFAGGEGSEQYF
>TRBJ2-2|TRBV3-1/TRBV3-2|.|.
TGTGCCAGCAAGGCGACAGCGAACACCGGGGAGCTGTTTTTT
CASKATANTGELFF
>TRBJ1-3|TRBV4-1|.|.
TGCGCCAGCAGCCATATAGGGGTCCACTCTGGAAACACCATATATTTT
CASSHIGVHSGNTIYF
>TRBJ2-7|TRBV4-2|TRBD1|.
TGTGCCAGCAGCCAAGCCCCGGGACAGGGCCACGAGCAGTACTTC
CASSQAPGQGHEQYF
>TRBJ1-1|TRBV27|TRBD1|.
TGTGCCAGCAGTTTTACAGGGGCGGGAACTGAAGCTTTCTTT
CASSFTGAGTEAFF
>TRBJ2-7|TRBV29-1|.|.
TGCAGCGCTTCGGGGGAGGCCTACGAGCAGTACTTC
CSASGEAYEQYF
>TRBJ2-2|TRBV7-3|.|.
TGTGCCAGCAGTCAGAGGCTAGCAACCGGGGAGCTGTTTTTT
CASSQRLATGELFF
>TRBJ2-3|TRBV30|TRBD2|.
TGTGCCTGGGGCCTCCTATGGGGGGGTTACACAGATACGCAGTATTTT
CAWGLLWGGYTDTQYF
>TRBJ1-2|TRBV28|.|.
TGTGCCAGCAGTTTATCCGGGACGGAGGGTATCTATGGCTACACCTTC
CASSLSGTEGIYGYTF
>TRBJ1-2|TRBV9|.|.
TGTGCCAGCAGCGCTACAGGGAATTCTAACTATGGCTACACCTTC
CASSATGNSNYGYTF
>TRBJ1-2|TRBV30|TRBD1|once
TGTGCCTCCACAGGGGGCCGTCCGAACTATGGCTACACCTTC
CASTGGRPNYGYTF
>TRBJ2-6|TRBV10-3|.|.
TGTGCCGCTCGCGGGCAGGTGCCTACTCACTCTGGGGCCAACGTCCTGACTTTC
CAARGQVPTHSGANVLTF
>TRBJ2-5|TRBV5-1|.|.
TGCGCCAGCAGCCGACTAGAGGCGGGACAAGAGACCCAGTACTTC
CASSRLEAGQETQYF
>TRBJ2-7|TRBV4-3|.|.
TGCGCCAGCAGCCAAGAAGCCAGCGCGAAAGGCTCCTACGAGCAGTACTTC
CASSQEASAKGSYEQYF
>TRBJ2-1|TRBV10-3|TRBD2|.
TGTGCCACCCAGACTAGCGGAGAGTCCTACAATGAGCAGTTCTTC
CATQTSGESYNEQFF
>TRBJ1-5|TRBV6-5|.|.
TGTGCCAGCAGAGGTGACAGCTACAATCAGCCCCAGCATTTT
CASRGDSYNQPQHF
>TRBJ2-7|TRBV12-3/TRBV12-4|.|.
TGTGCCAGCAGTCGGGAGTACGAGCAGTACTTC
CASSREYEQYF